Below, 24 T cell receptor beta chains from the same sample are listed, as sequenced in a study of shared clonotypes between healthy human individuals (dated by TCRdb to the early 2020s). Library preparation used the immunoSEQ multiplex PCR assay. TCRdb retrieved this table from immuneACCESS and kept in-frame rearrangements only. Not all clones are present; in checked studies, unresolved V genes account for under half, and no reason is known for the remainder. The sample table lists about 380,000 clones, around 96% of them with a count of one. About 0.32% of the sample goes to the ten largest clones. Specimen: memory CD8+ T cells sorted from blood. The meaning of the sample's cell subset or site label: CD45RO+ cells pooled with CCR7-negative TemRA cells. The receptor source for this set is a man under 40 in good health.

CDR3 sequence reads: CASSPREGGYNEQFF. The CDR3 DNA reads as TGTGCCAGCAGCCCTCGCGAAGGTGGCTACAATGAGCAGTTCTTC. The chain has TRBV9 and TRBJ2-1; D is ambiguous. In germline, CDR1 is SGDLS, CDR2 YYNGEE. This CDR3 contains 15 residues. Trimming cost V 4 bases and J 3 bases, with 14 bases left between them. Drawing the rest from reference TRBV9 and TRBJ2-1, the complete variable domain is DSGVTQTPKHLITATGQRVTLRCSPRSGDLSVYWYQQSLDQGLQFLIQYYNGEERAKGNILERFSAQQFPDLHSELNLSSLELGDSALYFCASSPREGGYNEQFFGPGTRLTVL.

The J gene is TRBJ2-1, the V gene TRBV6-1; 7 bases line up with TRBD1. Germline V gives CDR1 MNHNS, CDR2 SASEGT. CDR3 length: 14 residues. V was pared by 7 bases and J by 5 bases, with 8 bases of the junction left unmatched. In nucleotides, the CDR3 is TGTGCCAGCATTGGACAGGTTATTCACAATGAGCAGTTCTTC. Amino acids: CASIGQVIHNEQFF.

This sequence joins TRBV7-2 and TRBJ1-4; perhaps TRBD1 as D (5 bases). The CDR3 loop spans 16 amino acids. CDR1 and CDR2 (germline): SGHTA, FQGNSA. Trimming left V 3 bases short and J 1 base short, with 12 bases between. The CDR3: CASSFKGRLTNEKLFF. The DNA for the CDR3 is TGTGCCAGCAGCTTTAAGGGACGGCTAACTAATGAAAAACTGTTTTTT.

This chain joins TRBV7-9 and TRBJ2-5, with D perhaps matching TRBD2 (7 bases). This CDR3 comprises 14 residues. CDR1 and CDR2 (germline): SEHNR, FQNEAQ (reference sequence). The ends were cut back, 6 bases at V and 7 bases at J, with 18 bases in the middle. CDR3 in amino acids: CASRLSQGGGTQYF. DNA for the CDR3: TGTGCCAGCAGGTTATCGCAGGGAGGGGGGACCCAGTACTTC.

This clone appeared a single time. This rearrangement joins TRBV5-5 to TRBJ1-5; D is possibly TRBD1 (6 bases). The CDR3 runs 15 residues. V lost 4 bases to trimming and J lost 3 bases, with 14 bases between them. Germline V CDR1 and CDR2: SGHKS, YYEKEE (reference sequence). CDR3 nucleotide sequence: TGTGCCAGCAGCCCTGACAGGCCCCCCAATCAGCCCCAGCATTTT. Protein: CASSPDRPPNQPQHF.

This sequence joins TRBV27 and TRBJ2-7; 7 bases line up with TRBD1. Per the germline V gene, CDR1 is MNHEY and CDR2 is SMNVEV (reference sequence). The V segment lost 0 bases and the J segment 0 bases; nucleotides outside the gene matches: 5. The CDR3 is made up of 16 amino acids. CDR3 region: CASSLSPGQLSYEQYF. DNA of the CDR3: TGTGCCAGCAGTTTATCGCCGGGACAGCTCTCCTACGAGCAGTACTTC.

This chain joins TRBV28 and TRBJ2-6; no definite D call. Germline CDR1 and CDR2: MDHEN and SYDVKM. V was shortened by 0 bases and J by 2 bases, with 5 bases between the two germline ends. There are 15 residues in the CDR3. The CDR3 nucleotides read TGTGCCAGCAGTTTATGGGGTGCTGGGGCCAACGTCCTGACTTTC. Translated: CASSLWGAGANVLTF.

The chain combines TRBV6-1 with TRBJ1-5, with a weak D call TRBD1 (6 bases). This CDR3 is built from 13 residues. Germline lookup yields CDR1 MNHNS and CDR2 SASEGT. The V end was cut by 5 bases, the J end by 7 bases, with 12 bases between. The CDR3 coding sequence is TGTGCCAGCAGTAACCCGCAGGGGCAGCCCCAGCATTTT. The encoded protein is CASSNPQGQPQHF.

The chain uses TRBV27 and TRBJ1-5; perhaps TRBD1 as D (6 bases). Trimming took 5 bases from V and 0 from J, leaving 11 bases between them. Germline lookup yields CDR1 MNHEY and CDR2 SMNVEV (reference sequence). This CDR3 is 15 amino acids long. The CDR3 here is CASSPHRVSNQPQHF. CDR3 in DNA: TGTGCCAGCAGTCCCCACAGGGTTAGCAATCAGCCCCAGCATTTT.

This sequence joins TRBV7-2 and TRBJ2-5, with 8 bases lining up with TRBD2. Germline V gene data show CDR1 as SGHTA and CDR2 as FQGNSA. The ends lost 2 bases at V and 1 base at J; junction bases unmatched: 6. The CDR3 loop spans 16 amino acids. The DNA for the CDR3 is TGTGCCAGCAGCTTATGGGGAGCGGGAGCCCAAGAGACCCAGTACTTC. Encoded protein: CASSLWGAGAQETQYF.

CDR3 nucleotide sequence: TGCGCCAGCAGCTTGGGTAATGTCTACCCCTCCTACGAGCAGTACTTC. Protein sequence: CASSLGNVYPSYEQYF. V is TRBV5-1 and J is TRBJ2-7, with unresolved D. This CDR3 has 16 residues. Germline loops: CDR1 SGHRS, CDR2 YFSETQ. The V and J ends lost 0 bases and 0 bases respectively, with 13 bases between them. Using reference TRBV5-1 and TRBJ2-7 for the parts outside the CDR3, the full variable domain is KAGVTQTPRYLIKTRGQQVTLSCSPISGHRSVSWYQQTPGQGLQFLFEYFSETQRNKGNFPGRFSGRQFSNSRSEMNVSTLELGDSALYLCASSLGNVYPSYEQYFGPGTRLTVT.

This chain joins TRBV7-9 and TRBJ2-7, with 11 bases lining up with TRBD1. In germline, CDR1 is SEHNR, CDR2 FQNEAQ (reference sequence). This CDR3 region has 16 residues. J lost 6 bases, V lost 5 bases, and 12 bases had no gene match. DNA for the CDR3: TGTGCCAGCAGCCCCTCCGCCGGGACAGGGGGTTCCGAGCAGTACTTC. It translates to CASSPSAGTGGSEQYF.

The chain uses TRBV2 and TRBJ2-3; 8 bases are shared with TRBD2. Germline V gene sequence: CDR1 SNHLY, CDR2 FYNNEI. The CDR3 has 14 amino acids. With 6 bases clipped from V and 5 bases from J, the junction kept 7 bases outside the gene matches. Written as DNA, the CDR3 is TGTGCCAGCAGAGCCGGACTAGCCCGAGATACGCAGTATTTT. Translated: CASRAGLARDTQYF.

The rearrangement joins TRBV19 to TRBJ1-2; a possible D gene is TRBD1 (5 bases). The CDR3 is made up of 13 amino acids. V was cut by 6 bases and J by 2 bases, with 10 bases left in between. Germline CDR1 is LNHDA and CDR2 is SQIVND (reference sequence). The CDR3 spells CASSGGSNYGYTF. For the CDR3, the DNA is TGTGCCAGTAGCGGGGGGAGCAACTATGGCTACACCTTC.

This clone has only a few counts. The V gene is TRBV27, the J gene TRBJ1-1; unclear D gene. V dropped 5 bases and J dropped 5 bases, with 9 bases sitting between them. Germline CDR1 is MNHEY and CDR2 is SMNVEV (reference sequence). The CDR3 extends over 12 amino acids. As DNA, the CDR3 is TGTGCCAGCAGTGTAGGAGGGACTGAAGCTTTCTTT. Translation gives CASSVGGTEAFF.

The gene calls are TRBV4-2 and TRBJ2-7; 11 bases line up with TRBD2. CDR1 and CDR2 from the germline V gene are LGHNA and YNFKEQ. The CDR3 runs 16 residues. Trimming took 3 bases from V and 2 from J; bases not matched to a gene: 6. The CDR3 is CASSHGGLAETYEQYF. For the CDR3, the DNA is TGTGCCAGCAGCCACGGGGGACTAGCGGAAACCTACGAGCAGTACTTC.

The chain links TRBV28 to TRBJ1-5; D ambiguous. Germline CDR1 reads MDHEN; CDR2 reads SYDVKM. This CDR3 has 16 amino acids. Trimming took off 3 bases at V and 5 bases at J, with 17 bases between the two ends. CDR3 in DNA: TGTGCCAGCAGTTTGCGGTCCGGCGCTCCTTATCAGCCCCAGCATTTT. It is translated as CASSLRSGAPYQPQHF. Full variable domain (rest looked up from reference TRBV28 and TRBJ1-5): DVKVTQSSRYLVKRTGEKVFLECVQDMDHENMFWYRQDPGLGLRLIYFSYDVKMKEKGDIPEGYSVSREKKERFSLILESASTNQTSMYLCASSLRSGAPYQPQHFGDGTRLSIL.

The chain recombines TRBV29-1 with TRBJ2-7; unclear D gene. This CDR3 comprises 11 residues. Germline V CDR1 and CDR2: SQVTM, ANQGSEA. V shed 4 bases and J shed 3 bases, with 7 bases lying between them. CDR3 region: CSVGGRYEQYF. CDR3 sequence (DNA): TGCAGCGTTGGAGGTCGCTACGAGCAGTACTTC.

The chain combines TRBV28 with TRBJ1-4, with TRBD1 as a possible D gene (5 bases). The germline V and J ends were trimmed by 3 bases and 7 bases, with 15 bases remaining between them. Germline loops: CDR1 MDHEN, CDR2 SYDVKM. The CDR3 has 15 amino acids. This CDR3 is CASSFFGPGREKLFF. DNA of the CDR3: TGTGCCAGCAGTTTTTTTGGGCCAGGGCGTGAAAAACTGTTTTTT.

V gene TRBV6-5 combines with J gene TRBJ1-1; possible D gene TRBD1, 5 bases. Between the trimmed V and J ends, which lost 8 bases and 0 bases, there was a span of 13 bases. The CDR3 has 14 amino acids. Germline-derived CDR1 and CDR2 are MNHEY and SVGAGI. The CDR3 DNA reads TGTGCCAGCTCGGGACCAGGGTTGAACACTGAAGCTTTCTTT. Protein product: CASSGPGLNTEAFF.

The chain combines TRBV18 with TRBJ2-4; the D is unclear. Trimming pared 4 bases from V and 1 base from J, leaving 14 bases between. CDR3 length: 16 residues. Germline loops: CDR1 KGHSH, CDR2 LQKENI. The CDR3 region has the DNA TGTGCCAGCTCACAAGGACCCTTTGGGGCCAAAAACATTCAGTACTTC. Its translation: CASSQGPFGAKNIQYF.

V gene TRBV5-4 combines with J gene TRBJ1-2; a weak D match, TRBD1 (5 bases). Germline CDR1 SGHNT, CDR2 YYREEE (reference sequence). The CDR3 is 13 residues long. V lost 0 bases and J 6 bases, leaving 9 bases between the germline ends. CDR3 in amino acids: CASSLALGHGYTF. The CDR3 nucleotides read TGTGCCAGCAGCTTGGCCCTGGGGCATGGCTACACCTTC.

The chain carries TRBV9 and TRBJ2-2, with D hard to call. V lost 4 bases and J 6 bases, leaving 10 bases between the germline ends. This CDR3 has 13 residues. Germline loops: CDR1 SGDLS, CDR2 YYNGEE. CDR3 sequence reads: CASSPPAPGELFF. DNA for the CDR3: TGTGCCAGCAGCCCACCAGCCCCCGGGGAGCTGTTTTTT.

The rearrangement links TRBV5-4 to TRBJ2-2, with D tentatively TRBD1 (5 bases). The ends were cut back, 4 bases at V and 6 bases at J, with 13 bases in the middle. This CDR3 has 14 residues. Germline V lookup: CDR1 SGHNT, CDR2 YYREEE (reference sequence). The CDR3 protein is CASSKYRRPGELFF. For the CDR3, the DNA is TGTGCCAGCAGCAAATACAGGCGCCCCGGGGAGCTGTTTTTT.